This TCR beta chain was retrieved from a study of cytomegalovirus exposure and HLA in healthy donors. Study results and limitations: For most TCR beta V segments, an earlier analysis put the productive rate at about 87% or about 30% of the time. Follow-up analysis found HLA locus-dependent TCR association rates, highest for DRB1 and lowest for HLA-C.

This PCR relied on a set of 60 Vbeta primers and 13 Jbeta primers. Libraries were prepared by immunoSEQ multiplex PCR; TCRdb keeps only in-frame clonotypes and omits some of them. The sample gives about 180,000 clones, more than 75% of which show up once; approximately 1.4% is in the top ten. There are a few counts of this clone. What it binds is not known. This TCR came from a man aged 35 to 55 in good health and CMV-seronegative. The sample comprised PBMCs.

The CDR3 loop reads CASSIIATHEQYF. In DNA form, the CDR3 reads TGTGCCAGCAGCATTATAGCGACCCACGAGCAGTACTTC. This chain uses TRBV11-3 with TRBJ2-7; perhaps TRBD2 as D (5 bases). There are 13 residues in the CDR3. V lost 5 bases and J 5 bases, leaving 13 bases between the germline ends. CDR1 is SGHNT and CDR2 is YENEEA in the germline V gene.